This T cell receptor (beta chain) was identified during a study of T cell changes during pregnancy in multiple sclerosis. This CDR3 comprises 15 residues. The data were produced by immunoSEQ multiplex PCR, yet TCRdb's version contains in-frame clones alone and is incomplete. The table shows 70,000 to 80,000 clones, with roughly 94% occurring only once. This sample comprised peripheral blood, obtained in the third trimester of pregnancy. The sequence derives from a female donor with multiple sclerosis, enrolled in a pregnancy study. The chain joins TRBV21-1 to TRBJ2-1; the DNA was not used to check the table's D call, TRBD1. TRBV21-1 constitutes a pseudogene. CDR3 region: CASSEHRASYNEQFF. The CDR3 DNA is TGTGCCAGCAGCGAACACAGAGCCTCCTACAATGAGCAGTTCTTC.